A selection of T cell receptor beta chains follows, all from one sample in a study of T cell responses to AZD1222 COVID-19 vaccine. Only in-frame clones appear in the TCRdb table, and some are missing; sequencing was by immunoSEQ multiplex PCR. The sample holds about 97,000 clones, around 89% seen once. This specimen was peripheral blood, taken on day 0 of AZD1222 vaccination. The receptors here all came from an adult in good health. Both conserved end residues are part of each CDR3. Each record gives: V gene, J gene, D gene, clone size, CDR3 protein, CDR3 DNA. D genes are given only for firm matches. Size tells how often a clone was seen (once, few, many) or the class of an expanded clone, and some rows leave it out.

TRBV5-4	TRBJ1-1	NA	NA	CASSLEKNTEAFF	TGTGCCAGCAGCTTGGAGAAGAACACTGAAGCTTTCTTT
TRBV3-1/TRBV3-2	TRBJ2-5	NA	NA	CASIGRGGETQYF	TGTGCCAGCATCGGGCGCGGAGGAGAGACCCAGTACTTC
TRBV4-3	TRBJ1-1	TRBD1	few	CASSQEYGRQGDTEAFF	TGCGCCAGCAGCCAAGAGTATGGGCGACAGGGGGACACTGAAGCTTTCTTT
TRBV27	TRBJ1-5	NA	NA	CASSPLDGQRNQPQHF	TGTGCCAGCAGTCCCCTAGACGGACAGCGAAATCAGCCCCAGCATTTT
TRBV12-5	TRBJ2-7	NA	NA	CASGGGQIYYEQYF	TGTGCTAGTGGGGGGGGACAGATTTATTACGAGCAGTACTTC
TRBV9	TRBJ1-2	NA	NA	CASSPAPGPYGYTF	TGTGCCAGCAGCCCCGCCCCAGGGCCCTATGGCTACACCTTC
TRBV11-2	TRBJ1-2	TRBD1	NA	CASSLTNNRGQLGGYTF	TGTGCCAGCAGCTTAACCAATAACAGGGGCCAACTTGGTGGCTACACCTTC
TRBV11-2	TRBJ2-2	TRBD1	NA	CASSSLAQGAVGELFF	TGTGCCAGCAGCTCCCTGGCACAGGGGGCAGTCGGGGAGCTGTTTTTT
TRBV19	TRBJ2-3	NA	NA	CASSIGRGGDTQYF	TGTGCCAGTAGTATTGGCAGGGGGGGAGATACGCAGTATTTT
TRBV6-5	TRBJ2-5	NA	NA	CASRVQETQYF	TGTGCCAGCAGGGTTCAAGAGACCCAGTACTTC
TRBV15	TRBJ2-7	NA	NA	CATSRDGEPTYEQYF	TGTGCCACCAGCAGAGATGGAGAGCCCACCTACGAGCAGTACTTC
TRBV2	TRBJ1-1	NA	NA	CASSEENTEAFF	TGTGCCAGCAGTGAGGAGAACACTGAAGCTTTCTTT
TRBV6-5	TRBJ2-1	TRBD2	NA	CASRPTSGISNEQFF	TGTGCCAGCAGACCGACTAGCGGGATAAGCAATGAGCAGTTCTTC
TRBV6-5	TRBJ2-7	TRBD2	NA	CATQRDFSYEQYF	TGTGCCACTCAGCGGGACTTTTCCTACGAGCAGTACTTC
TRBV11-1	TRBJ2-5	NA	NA	CASSLDPRDQYF	TGTGCCAGCAGCTTAGACCCCCGGGACCAGTACTTC
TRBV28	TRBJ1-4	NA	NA	CASSGRRSEKLFF	TGTGCCAGCAGTGGCCGAAGGAGTGAAAAACTGTTTTTT
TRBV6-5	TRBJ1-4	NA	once	CASSRGAGFNEKLFF	TGTGCCAGCAGTAGGGGGGCAGGGTTTAATGAAAAACTGTTTTTT
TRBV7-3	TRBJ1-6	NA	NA	CASSSTGWGSPLHF	TGTGCCAGCAGCTCTACAGGGTGGGGTTCACCCCTCCACTTT
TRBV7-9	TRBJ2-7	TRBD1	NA	CASSLGTGAYEQYF	TGTGCCAGCAGCTTAGGTACAGGGGCCTACGAGCAGTACTTC
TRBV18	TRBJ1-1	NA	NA	CASSPSPGTEAFF	TGTGCCAGCTCACCATCCCCGGGGACTGAAGCTTTCTTT
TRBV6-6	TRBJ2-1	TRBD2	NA	CASSSIAGVGYNEQFF	TGTGCCAGCAGTTCGATAGCGGGAGTGGGGTACAATGAGCAGTTCTTC
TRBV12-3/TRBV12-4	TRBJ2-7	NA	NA	CASSFQVGTFDF	TGTGCCAGCAGTTTTCAGGTCGGGACTTTTGACTTC
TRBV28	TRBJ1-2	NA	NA	CAEAGDNYGYTF	TGTGCCGAGGCGGGAGATAACTATGGCTACACCTTC
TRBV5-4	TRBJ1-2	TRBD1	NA	CASSLGTGGRLGGYTF	TGTGCCAGCAGCCTGGGGACAGGGGGCCGGTTGGGGGGCTACACCTTC
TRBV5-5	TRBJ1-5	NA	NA	CASSFGGSGNQPQHF	TGTGCCAGCAGCTTTGGGGGATCCGGCAATCAGCCCCAGCATTTT
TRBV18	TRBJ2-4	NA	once	CASSPSAGENIQYF	TGTGCCAGCTCACCATCGGCAGGGGAAAACATTCAGTACTTC
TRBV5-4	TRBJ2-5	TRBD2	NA	CASSTGTSVRKETQYF	TGTGCCAGCAGCACCGGGACTAGCGTCAGGAAAGAGACCCAGTACTTC
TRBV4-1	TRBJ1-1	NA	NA	CASSQDGGNKLTEAFF	TGCGCCAGCAGCCAAGATGGGGGTAACAAGCTCACTGAAGCTTTCTTT
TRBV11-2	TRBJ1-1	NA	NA	CASSLDGGVRTEAFF	TGTGCCAGCAGCTTAGATGGGGGGGTCCGAACTGAAGCTTTCTTT
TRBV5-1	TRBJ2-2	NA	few	CASSLAGPSYGTGELFF	TGCGCCAGCAGCTTGGCAGGTCCTTCATATGGAACCGGGGAGCTGTTTTTT
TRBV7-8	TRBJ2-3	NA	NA	CASSFQGSIDTQYF	TGTGCCAGCAGCTTTCAGGGTTCGATAGATACGCAGTATTTT